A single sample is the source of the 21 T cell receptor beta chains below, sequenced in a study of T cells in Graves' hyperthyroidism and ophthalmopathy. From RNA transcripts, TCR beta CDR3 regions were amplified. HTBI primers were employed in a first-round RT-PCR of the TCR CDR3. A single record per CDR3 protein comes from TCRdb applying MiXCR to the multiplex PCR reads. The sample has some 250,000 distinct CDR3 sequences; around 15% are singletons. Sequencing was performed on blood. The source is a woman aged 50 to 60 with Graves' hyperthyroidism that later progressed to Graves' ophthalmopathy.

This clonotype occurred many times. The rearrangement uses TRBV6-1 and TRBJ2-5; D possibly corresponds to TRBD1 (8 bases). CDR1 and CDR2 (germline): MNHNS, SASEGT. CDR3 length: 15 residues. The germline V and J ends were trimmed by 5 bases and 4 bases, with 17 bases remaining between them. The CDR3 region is CASSPLTGEGETQYF. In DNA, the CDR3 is TGTGCCAGCAGTCCACTGACAGGGGAGGGAGAGACCCAGTACTTC.

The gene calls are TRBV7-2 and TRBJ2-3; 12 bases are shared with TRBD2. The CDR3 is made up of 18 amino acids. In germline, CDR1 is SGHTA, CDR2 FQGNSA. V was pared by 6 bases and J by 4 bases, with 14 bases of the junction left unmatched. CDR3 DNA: TGTGCCAGCAGTCTCAAATGGCGACTAGCGGGAGTACCAGATACGCAGTATTTT. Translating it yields CASSLKWRLAGVPDTQYF.

The CDR3 DNA reads as TGTGCCATCCCGGACAGGGAGAACACTGAAGCTTTCTTT. It translates to CAIPDRENTEAFF. The chain joins TRBV2 to TRBJ1-1; the match to TRBD1 covers 8 bases. In germline, CDR1 is SNHLY, CDR2 FYNNEI. V trimming: 10 bases; J trimming: 1 base; junction bases outside the gene matches: 5. CDR3 length: 13 amino acids.

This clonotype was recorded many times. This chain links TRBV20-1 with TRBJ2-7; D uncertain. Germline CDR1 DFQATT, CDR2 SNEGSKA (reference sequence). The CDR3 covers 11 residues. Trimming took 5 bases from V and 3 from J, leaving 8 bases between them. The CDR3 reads CSASDGYEQYF. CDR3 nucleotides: TGCAGTGCTTCAGACGGCTACGAGCAGTACTTC.

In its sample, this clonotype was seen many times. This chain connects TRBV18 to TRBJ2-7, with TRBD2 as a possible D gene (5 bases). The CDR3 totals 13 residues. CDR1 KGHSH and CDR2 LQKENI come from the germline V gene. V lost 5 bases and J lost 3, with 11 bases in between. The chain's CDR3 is CASSSVRDYEQYF. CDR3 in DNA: TGTGCCAGCTCATCGGTGAGGGACTACGAGCAGTACTTC.

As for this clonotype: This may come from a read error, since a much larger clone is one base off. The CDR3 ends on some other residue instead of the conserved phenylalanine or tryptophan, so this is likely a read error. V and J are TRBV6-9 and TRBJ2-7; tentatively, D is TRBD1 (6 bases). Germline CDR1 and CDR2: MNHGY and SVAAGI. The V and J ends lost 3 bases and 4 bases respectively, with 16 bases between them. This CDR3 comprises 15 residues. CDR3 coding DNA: TGTGCCAGCAGTTACGAGGGGGTATTAGCTTACGAGCAGTACCTC. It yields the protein CASSYEGVLAYEQYL.

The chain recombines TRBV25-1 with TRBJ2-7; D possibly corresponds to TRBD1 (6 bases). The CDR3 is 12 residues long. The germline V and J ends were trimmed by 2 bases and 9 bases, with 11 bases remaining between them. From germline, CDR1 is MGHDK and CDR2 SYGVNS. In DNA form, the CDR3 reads TGTGCCAGCAGTGAAGGGGGCTTGCTGCAGTACTTC. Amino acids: CASSEGGLLQYF.

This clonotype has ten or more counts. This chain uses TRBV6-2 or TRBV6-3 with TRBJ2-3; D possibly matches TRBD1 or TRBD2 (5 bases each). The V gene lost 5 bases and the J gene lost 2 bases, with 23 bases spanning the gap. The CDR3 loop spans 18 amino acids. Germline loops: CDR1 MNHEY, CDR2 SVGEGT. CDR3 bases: TGTGCCAGCAGTCATAATACGTTCGGGGCTGAGATCACAGATACGCAGTATTTT. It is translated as CASSHNTFGAEITDTQYF.

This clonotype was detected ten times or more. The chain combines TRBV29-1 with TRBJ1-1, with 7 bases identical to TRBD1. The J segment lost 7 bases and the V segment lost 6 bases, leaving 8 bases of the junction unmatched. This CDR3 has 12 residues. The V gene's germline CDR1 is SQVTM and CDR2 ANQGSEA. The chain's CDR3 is CSVETGFGEAFF. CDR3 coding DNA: TGCAGCGTAGAGACAGGGTTTGGTGAAGCTTTCTTT. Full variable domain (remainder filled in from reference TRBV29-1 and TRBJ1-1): SAVISQKPSRDICQRGTSLTIQCQVDSQVTMMFWYRQQPGQSLTLIATANQGSEATYESGFVIDKFPISRPNLTFSTLTVSNMSPEDSSIYLCSVETGFGEAFFGQGTRLTVV.

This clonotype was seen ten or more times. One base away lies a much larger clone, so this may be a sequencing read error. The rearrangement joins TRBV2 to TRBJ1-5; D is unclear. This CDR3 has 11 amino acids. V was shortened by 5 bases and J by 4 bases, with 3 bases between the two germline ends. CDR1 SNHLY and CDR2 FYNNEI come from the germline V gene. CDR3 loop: CASSLNQPQHF. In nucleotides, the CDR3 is TGTGCCAGCAGTTTGAATCAGCCCCAGCATTTT.

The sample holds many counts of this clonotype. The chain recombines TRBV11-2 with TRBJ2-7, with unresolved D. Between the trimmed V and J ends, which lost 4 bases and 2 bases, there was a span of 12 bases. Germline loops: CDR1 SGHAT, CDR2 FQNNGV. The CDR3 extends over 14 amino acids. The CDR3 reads CASSSIYGAYEQYF. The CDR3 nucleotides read TGTGCCAGCAGCTCCATTTACGGAGCCTACGAGCAGTACTTC.

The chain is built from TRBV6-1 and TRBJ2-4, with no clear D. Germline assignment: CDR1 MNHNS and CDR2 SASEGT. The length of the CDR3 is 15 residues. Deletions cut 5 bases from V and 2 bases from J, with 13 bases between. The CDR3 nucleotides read TGTGCCAGCAGTCCAGAGACCCGACCCAAAAACATTCAGTACTTC. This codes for CASSPETRPKNIQYF.

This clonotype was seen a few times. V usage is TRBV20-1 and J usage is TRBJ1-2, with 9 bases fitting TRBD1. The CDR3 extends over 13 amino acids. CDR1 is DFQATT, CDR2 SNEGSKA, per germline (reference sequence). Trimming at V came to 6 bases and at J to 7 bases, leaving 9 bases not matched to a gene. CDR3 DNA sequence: TGCAGTGCGGGGGACAGGGAGTTCTCTGGCTACACCTTC. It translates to CSAGDREFSGYTF.

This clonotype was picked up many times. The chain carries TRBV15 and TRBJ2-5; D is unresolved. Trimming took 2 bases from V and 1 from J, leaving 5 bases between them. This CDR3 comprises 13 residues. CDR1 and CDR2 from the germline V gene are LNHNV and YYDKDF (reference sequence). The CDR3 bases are TGTGCCACCAGCAGACCTGTCCAAGAGACCCAGTACTTC. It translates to CATSRPVQETQYF.

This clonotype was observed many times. The CDR3 bases are TGTGCCAGCAGCGTAGAAGGGGTAGCGGACTTGGATACGCAGTATTTT. Encoded protein: CASSVEGVADLDTQYF. The gene calls are TRBV9 and TRBJ2-3; tentative D call: TRBD2 (6 bases). Germline V gene data show CDR1 as SGDLS and CDR2 as YYNGEE. The ends were cut back, 0 bases at V and 6 bases at J, with 17 bases in the middle. The CDR3 loop spans 16 amino acids. Looking up the rest from reference TRBV9 and TRBJ2-3 gives the full variable domain: DSGVTQTPKHLITATGQRVTLRCSPRSGDLSVYWYQQSLDQGLQFLIQYYNGEERAKGNILERFSAQQFPDLHSELNLSSLELGDSALYFCASSVEGVADLDTQYFGPGTRLTVL.

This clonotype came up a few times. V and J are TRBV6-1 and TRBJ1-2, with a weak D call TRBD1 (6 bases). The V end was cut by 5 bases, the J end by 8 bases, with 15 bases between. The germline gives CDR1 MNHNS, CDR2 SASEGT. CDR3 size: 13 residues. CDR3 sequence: CASSPDSPGGYTF. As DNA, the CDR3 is TGTGCCAGCAGTCCGGACAGCCCCGGAGGCTACACCTTC.

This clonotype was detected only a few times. Written as DNA, the CDR3 is TGTGCCAGCAGCGTAGGCCCCGACCAGGACTACGAGCAGTACTTC. This translates into CASSVGPDQDYEQYF. V usage is TRBV9 and J usage is TRBJ2-7; no clear D gene. The CDR3 consists of 15 residues. CDR1 and CDR2 from the germline V gene are SGDLS and YYNGEE. With 0 bases removed from V and 3 bases from J, the gap between germline ends came to 13 bases.

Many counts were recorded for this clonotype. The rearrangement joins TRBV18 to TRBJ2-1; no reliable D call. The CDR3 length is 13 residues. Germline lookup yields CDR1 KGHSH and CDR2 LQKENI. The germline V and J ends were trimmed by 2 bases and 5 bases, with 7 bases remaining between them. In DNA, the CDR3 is TGTGCCAGCTCACCAATGCCTAACAATGAGCAGTTCTTC. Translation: CASSPMPNNEQFF.

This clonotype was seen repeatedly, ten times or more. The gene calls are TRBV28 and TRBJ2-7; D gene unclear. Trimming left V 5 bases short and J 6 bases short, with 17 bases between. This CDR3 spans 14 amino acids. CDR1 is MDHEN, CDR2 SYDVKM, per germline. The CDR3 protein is CASSIVISRPEQYF. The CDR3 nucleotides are TGTGCCAGCAGTATTGTAATCTCGCGCCCCGAGCAGTACTTC.

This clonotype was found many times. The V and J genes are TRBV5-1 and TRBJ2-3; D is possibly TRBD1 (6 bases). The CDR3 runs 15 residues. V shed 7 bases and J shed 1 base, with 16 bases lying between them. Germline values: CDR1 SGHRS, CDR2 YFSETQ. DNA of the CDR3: TGCGCCAGCGGACGAGGGGGAGTAGGCACAGATACGCAGTATTTT. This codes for CASGRGGVGTDTQYF.

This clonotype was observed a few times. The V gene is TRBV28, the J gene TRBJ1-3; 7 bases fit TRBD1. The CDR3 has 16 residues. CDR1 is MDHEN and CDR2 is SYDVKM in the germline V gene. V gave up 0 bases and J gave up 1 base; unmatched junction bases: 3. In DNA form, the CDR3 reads TGTGCCAGCAGTTTATGGGGACAGCCGTCTGGAAACACCATATATTTT. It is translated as CASSLWGQPSGNTIYF.